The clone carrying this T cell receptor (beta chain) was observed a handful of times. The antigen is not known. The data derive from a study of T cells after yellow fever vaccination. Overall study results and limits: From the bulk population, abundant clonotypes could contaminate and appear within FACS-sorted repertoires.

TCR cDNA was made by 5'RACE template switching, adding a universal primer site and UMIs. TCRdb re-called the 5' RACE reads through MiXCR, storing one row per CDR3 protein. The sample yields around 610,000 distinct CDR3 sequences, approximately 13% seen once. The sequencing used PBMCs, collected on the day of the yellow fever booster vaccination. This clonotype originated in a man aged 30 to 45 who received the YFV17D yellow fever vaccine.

CDR3 residues: CSVEGSAGTREQYF. CDR3 DNA: TGCAGCGTTGAAGGAAGTGCAGGGACGCGCGAGCAGTACTTC. The J gene is TRBJ2-7, the V gene TRBV29-1; D is perhaps TRBD1 or TRBD2 (5 bases each). V was clipped by 1 base and J by 6 bases, with 16 bases between them. This CDR3 spans 14 amino acids. CDR1 and CDR2 from the germline V gene are SQVTM and ANQGSEA.